Listed below are T cell receptor beta chains from one sample, sequenced in a study of graft-versus-host responses after intestinal transplantation. Clones were sequenced by immunoSEQ multiplex PCR, and TCRdb holds only the in-frame ones, with some missing. The sample has more than 25,000 clones; just under 95% are singletons. This specimen was PBMCs, taken approximately 32 days after intestinal transplant. The source is a human patient who received an intestinal transplant, so some T cells may come from the graft donor. Each CDR3 is given with its conserved first and last residue. The D gene is left open where the match is weak. The size entry is marked missing in some rows and otherwise reads once, few, many or a size class.

D	J	size	V	length	CDR3	DNA
TRBD1	TRBJ2-2	.	TRBV4-1	17	CASSQAPWTGVVGELFF	TGCGCCAGCAGCCAAGCCCCATGGACAGGGGTGGTCGGGGAGCTGTTTTTT
.	TRBJ2-7	.	TRBV6-5	15	CASSYSIQGQYEQYF	TGTGCCAGCAGTTACTCGATCCAGGGGCAGTACGAGCAGTACTTC
.	TRBJ2-2	.	TRBV4-1	12	CASSQGTGELFF	TGCGCCAGCAGCCAAGGGACCGGGGAGCTGTTTTTT
TRBD2	TRBJ2-2	.	TRBV7-8	17	CASSTGLAAANTGELFF	TGTGCCAGCAGTACGGGACTAGCGGCCGCGAACACCGGGGAGCTGTTTTTT
.	TRBJ2-3	.	TRBV7-9	16	CASSPRKGEGTDTQYF	TGTGCCAGCAGCCCCCGTAAGGGGGAGGGGACAGATACGCAGTATTTT
TRBD1	TRBJ1-2	.	TRBV7-9	17	CASSLEFGQASNYGYTF	TGTGCCAGCAGCTTAGAGTTCGGACAGGCTTCTAACTATGGCTACACCTTC
TRBD1	TRBJ1-2	.	TRBV4-1	14	CASSPRQGAYGYTF	TGCGCCAGCAGCCCCCGACAGGGGGCCTATGGCTACACCTTC
TRBD1	TRBJ1-2	.	TRBV2	13	CASSTGGAYGYTF	TGTGCCAGCAGTACAGGGGGCGCTTATGGCTACACCTTC
TRBD2	TRBJ2-1	.	TRBV4-1	16	CASSRLTSGRDGEQFF	TGCGCCAGCAGCCGGTTGACTAGCGGGAGGGATGGTGAGCAGTTCTTC
.	TRBJ2-7	few	TRBV10-3	12	CATEGGVDEQYF	TGTGCCACTGAAGGAGGGGTTGACGAGCAGTACTTC
TRBD1	TRBJ1-2	.	TRBV5-1	17	CASSGGPGQGSAYGYTF	TGCGCCAGCAGCGGGGGGCCGGGACAGGGGTCGGCCTATGGCTACACCTTC
.	TRBJ1-1	.	TRBV4-1	12	CASRGANTEAFF	TGCGCCAGCCGGGGAGCGAACACTGAAGCTTTCTTT
.	TRBJ2-1	.	TRBV27	14	CASSYPGHFSKQFF	TGTGCCAGCAGTTACCCGGGCCACTTCAGCAAGCAGTTCTTC
TRBD1	TRBJ1-2	.	TRBV19	15	CASSIRDRGRGGYTF	TGTGCCAGTAGTATTCGGGACAGGGGAAGAGGTGGCTACACCTTC
.	TRBJ2-7	.	TRBV4-1	15	CASSHGGPRPYEQYF	TGCGCCAGCAGCCACGGGGGCCCTCGGCCCTACGAGCAGTACTTC